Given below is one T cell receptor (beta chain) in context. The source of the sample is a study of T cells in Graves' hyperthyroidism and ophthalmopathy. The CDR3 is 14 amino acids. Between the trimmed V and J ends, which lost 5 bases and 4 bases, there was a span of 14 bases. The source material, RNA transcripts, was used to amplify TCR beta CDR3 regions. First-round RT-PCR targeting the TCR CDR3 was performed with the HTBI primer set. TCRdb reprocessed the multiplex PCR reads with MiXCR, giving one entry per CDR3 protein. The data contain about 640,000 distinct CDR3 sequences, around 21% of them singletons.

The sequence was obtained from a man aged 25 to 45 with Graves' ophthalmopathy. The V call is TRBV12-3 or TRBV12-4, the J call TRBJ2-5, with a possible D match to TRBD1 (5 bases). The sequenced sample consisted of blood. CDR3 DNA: TGTGCCAGCAGTCTTGGGGCCCCAGGAGAGACCCAGTACTTC. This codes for CASSLGAPGETQYF.